A selection of T cell receptor beta chains follows, all from one sample in a study of tumor-infiltrating lymphocytes in glioblastoma multiforme. MiXCR, run by TCRdb on the multiplex PCR reads, gives a single entry per CDR3 protein. The sample has tens of thousands of distinct CDR3 sequences; about 64% are singletons. Sequenced input: brain tumor tissue. The receptors derive from a male donor with glioblastoma. The CDR3 runs from the conserved cysteine through the conserved F or W. The D gene is left open where the match is weak. Only some rows state a clone size, as once, few, many or a class for expanded clones.

J	V	D	length	size	CDR3	DNA
TRBJ2-7	TRBV6-1	NA	13	once	CASSTGTNYEKYF	TGTGCCAGCAGTACTGGGACCAACTACGAGAAGTACTTC
TRBJ1-2	TRBV4-1	NA	16	many	CASSQRVDTDRRGYTF	TGCGCCAGCAGCCAAAGGGTTGACACCGATCGGCGTGGCTACACCTTC
TRBJ2-7	TRBV14	NA	16	NA	CASPTWERAGEDEQYF	TGTGCCAGCCCCACTTGGGAGCGAGCAGGGGAAGACGAGCAGTACTTC
TRBJ2-3	TRBV11-2	NA	18	NA	CASSLDNPQGTSTDTQYF	TGTGCCAGCAGCTTAGATAACCCCCAGGGGACTAGCACAGATACGCAGTATTTT
TRBJ1-1	TRBV7-8	NA	13	many	CASSLGQNTEAFF	TGTGCCAGTAGCTTAGGACAGAACACTGAAGCTTTCTTT
TRBJ2-3	TRBV20-1	TRBD2	18	many	CSASGTSGIAPTTDTQYF	TGCAGTGCTAGCGGGACTAGCGGGATCGCACCGACCACAGATACGCAGTATTTT
TRBJ2-1	TRBV29-1	NA	14	once	CTVGTMNSYNEQFF	TGCACCGTTGGGACCATGAACAGCTACAATGAGCAGTTCTTC
TRBJ2-7	TRBV6-1	TRBD2	16	many	CASRRTSSGRAYEQYF	TGTGCCAGCAGACGTACTTCTAGCGGGAGGGCGTACGAGCAGTACTTC
TRBJ1-1	TRBV7-9	NA	14	few	CASSRPRGGAEAFF	TGTGCCAGCAGCCGCCCAAGGGGGGGCGCAGAAGCTTTCTTT
TRBJ2-1	TRBV6-2/TRBV6-3	NA	14	NA	CASETWTKNNEQFF	TGTGCCAGCGAGACCTGGACTAAAAACAATGAGCAGTTCTTC
TRBJ2-3	TRBV12-3/TRBV12-4	NA	13	NA	CASSLTAADTQYF	TGTGCCAGCAGTTTAACCGCCGCAGATACGCAGTATTTT
TRBJ2-7	TRBV25-1	NA	16	NA	CGSSDPPGHGSYEQYF	TGTGGCAGCAGTGACCCCCCGGGACATGGCTCTTACGAGCAGTACTTC
TRBJ1-1	TRBV2	NA	16	few	CASSEALGALNTEAFF	TGTGCCAGCAGTGAAGCGCTGGGGGCACTGAACACTGAAGCTTTCTTT
TRBJ2-1	TRBV11-1	NA	13	medium-sized	CASSYDTTREQFF	TGTGCCAGCAGCTACGACACGACTAGGGAGCAGTTCTTC
TRBJ1-3	TRBV5-1	NA	15	NA	CASSAGPTEGNTIYF	TGCGCCAGCAGCGCCGGGCCGACGGAAGGAAACACCATATATTTT
TRBJ2-7	TRBV4-1	TRBD1	15	NA	CASRGGGTGGDEQYF	TGCGCCAGCCGAGGGGGGGGGACAGGGGGCGACGAGCAGTACTTC
TRBJ2-7	TRBV10-2	TRBD2	15	NA	CASSEWPSGTYEQYF	TGCGCCAGCAGTGAGTGGCCTAGCGGGACCTACGAGCAATACTTC